This T cell receptor beta chain came from a study of early stage breast cancer tumors. The assay was immunoSEQ multiplex PCR, and TCRdb's table has in-frame clones only and misses some. The sample has 50,000 to 65,000 clones, around nine tenths seen once; the top ten hold approximately 5%. The CDR3 covers 11 residues. The germline V gene has CDR1 SGHNT and CDR2 YYREEE (reference sequence). Trimming pared 0 bases from V and 7 bases from J, leaving 5 bases between. V is TRBV5-4 and J is TRBJ2-7, with unresolved D. Sequences were obtained from blood. The TCR sequence derives from a person aged 70 to 80 with breast cancer. CDR3 DNA sequence: TGTGCCAGCAGCTTGGCCAGGGAGCAGTACTTC. Translation: CASSLAREQYF.